This TCR beta chain comes out of a study of a mutant IDH1 vaccine in newly diagnosed glioma. Study-wide context: First vaccine doses came 4-6 weeks after radiotherapy alone, or with temozolomide cycles. Every participant had undergone radiotherapy, temozolomide, or both before, and most underwent both.

Documented time point: week 23, last vaccination. Doses of 300 ug of mutant IDH1 20-mer peptide were given with topical imiquimod. Method: immunoSEQ multiplex PCR; TCRdb's copy keeps in-frame clones and lacks some. The table has some 80,000 clones, more than 80% seen once; the top ten hold over 0.6%. This clone has only one observation. What it binds is unknown. Trimming took 0 bases from V and 1 from J; bases not matched to a gene: 17. From germline, CDR1 is SQVTM and CDR2 ANQGSEA. The CDR3 is made up of 19 amino acids. The material was PBMCs, obtained from a glioma patient whose treatment included an IDH1 peptide vaccine. The chain couples TRBV29-1 to TRBJ2-7; 8 bases map to TRBD2. The clonotype comes from a woman in her 50s with glioma. CDR3: CSVEDHTGRREEGSYEQYF. The CDR3 DNA follows: TGCAGCGTTGAAGATCATACAGGACGGCGGGAGGAGGGGTCCTACGAGCAGTACTTC.